These 15 T cell receptor beta chains were all obtained from the same sample, sequenced in a study of Tregs in tolerant kidney transplant recipients. Clones were sequenced by immunoSEQ multiplex PCR, and TCRdb holds only the in-frame ones, with some missing. The data show 50,000 or so clones, and the top ten clones hold roughly 0.8%. The source material was CD4+ T cells from blood, sampled before the transplant. These receptors were taken from a human donor who received a combined kidney and bone marrow transplant.

A word on this clone: The read ends 3 residues early relative to the CDR3; the germline J gene fills the gap. This sequence joins TRBV30 and TRBJ2-4; D not certain. Germline V CDR1 and CDR2: GTSNPN, SVGIG (reference sequence). This CDR3 is built from 12 residues. Trimming took 5 bases from V and 0 from J, leaving 5 bases between them. The chain's CDR3 is CAWGQAKNIQYF. The DNA read from the CDR3 is TGTGCCTGGGGCCAAGCCAAAAACATT.

A remark on this clone: The read finishes 3 residues shy of the CDR3 end, and the germline J gene is used to complete it. V is TRBV7-9 and J is TRBJ1-1; D remains unclear. CDR3 length: 11 amino acids. Germline CDR1 SEHNR, CDR2 FQNEAQ (reference sequence). The CDR3 spells CASSFVPPAFF. The DNA read from the CDR3 is TGTGCCAGCAGCTTTGTCCCCCCG.

Regarding this clone: The read finishes 3 residues shy of the CDR3 end, and the germline J gene is used to complete it. The rearrangement uses TRBV11-2 and TRBJ2-4; no definite D call. V was pared by 1 base and J by 0 bases, with 7 bases between. The CDR3 has 15 amino acids. Germline CDR1 reads SGHAT; CDR2 reads FQNNGV. The DNA read from the CDR3 is TGTGCCAGCAGCTTAGTTGGCGGAGCCAAAAACATT. As protein: CASSLVGGAKNI. The full-length CDR3 reads as CASSLVGGAKNIQYF.

The part of the CDR3 DNA that was read is TGTGCCAGCAGCTTAGACGACAGGGGA. Its protein is CASSLDDRG. The complete CDR3 sequence is CASSLDDRGAFF. The V call is TRBV7-9, the J call TRBJ1-1; the match to TRBD1 covers 8 bases. The read comes to an end 3 residues before the CDR3 does, leaving the germline J gene to fill in the end. The CDR3 totals 12 residues. CDR1 is SEHNR and CDR2 is FQNEAQ in the germline V gene (reference sequence).

To note about this clone: The DNA ends 3 residues before the CDR3 does, and the rest of the CDR3 is filled in from the germline J gene. The chain links TRBV11-2 to TRBJ1-3, with D possibly TRBD1 on 6 matching bases. V was shortened by 6 bases and J by 3 bases, with 9 bases between the two germline ends. From germline, CDR1 is SGHAT and CDR2 FQNNGV. The length of the CDR3 is 13 residues. CDR3 bases read: TGTGCCAGCAGACAGGGATATGGAAACACC. Its protein is CASRQGYGNT. The full CDR3 is CASRQGYGNTIYF.

Regarding this clone: The read halts 3 residues ahead of the CDR3 end, with the missing end drawn from the germline J gene. The chain joins TRBV6-2 or TRBV6-3 to TRBJ2-5; possible D gene TRBD1, 7 bases. CDR1 and CDR2 from the germline V gene are MNHEY and SVGEGT. The V and J ends lost 6 bases and 7 bases respectively, with 18 bases between them. The CDR3 length is 14 residues. The CDR3 sequence is CASSSTRGRGTQYF. Partial CDR3 DNA: TGTGCCAGCAGCTCCACAAGGGGGCGGGGGACC.

The CDR3 reads CASSADSQGDTQYF. The CDR3 DNA, read in part, is TGTGCCAGCAGTGCGGACAGCCAAGGGGATACG. The chain employs TRBV2 and TRBJ2-3; D possibly corresponds to TRBD1 (6 bases). The read ends 3 residues before the CDR3 terminus; that terminus is restored from the germline J gene. This CDR3 spans 14 amino acids. CDR1 is SNHLY, CDR2 FYNNEI, per germline. Trimming stripped 4 bases from V and 6 bases from J, with 14 bases between.

About this clone itself: With the read ending 3 residues before the CDR3 end, the germline J gene is used to fill in that end. The chain recombines TRBV6-2 or TRBV6-3 with TRBJ1-5, with D possibly TRBD1 on 6 matching bases. CDR1 and CDR2 (germline): MNHEY, SVGEGT. With 0 bases removed from V and 4 bases from J, the gap between germline ends came to 10 bases. This CDR3 has 15 residues. CDR3 sequence reads: CASSYSGRGNQPQHF. Partial CDR3 DNA: TGTGCCAGCAGTTACTCGGGCAGGGGTAATCAGCCC.

About this clone: The observed sequence ends 3 residues before the CDR3 terminus, with the missing tail filled in from the germline J gene. This rearrangement joins TRBV18 to TRBJ1-6; D is uncertain. Germline V gives CDR1 KGHSH, CDR2 LQKENI. Trimming took 6 bases from V and 0 from J, leaving 18 bases between them. CDR3 length equals 18 residues. CDR3 DNA, as far as it was read: TGTGCCAGCTCCCAATGGTCCGTGGCTGGCTCCTATAATTCACCC. As protein: CASSQWSVAGSYNSP. The whole CDR3 reads CASSQWSVAGSYNSPLHF.

A note on this clone: The CDR3 extends 3 residues past the end of the read, so its final part is completed from the germline J gene. The gene calls are TRBV5-1 and TRBJ1-2; perhaps TRBD1 as D (5 bases). The CDR3 extends over 15 amino acids. CDR1 and CDR2 (germline): SGHRS, YFSETQ. V lost 6 bases to trimming and J lost 3 bases, with 18 bases between them. The DNA read from the CDR3 is TGCGCCAGCAACGAGGGGAGCAAGGGGCACTATGGC. This gives the protein CASNEGSKGHYG. The full CDR3 is CASNEGSKGHYGYTF.

With regard to this clone: The missing CDR3 end, 3 residues past where the read stops, is filled in from the germline J gene. The chain recombines TRBV19 with TRBJ1-1, with 8 bases aligning to TRBD1. V was pared by 1 base and J by 4 bases, with 17 bases of the junction left unmatched. The V gene's germline CDR1 is LNHDA and CDR2 SQIVND (reference sequence). This CDR3 spans 19 amino acids. CDR3 in amino acids: CASSIAQGAQRGRSTEAFF. Partial CDR3 DNA: TGTGCCAGTAGTATAGCTCAGGGGGCGCAAAGGGGTCGGTCCACTGAA. Drawing the rest from reference TRBV19 and TRBJ1-1, the complete variable domain is DGGITQSPKYLFRKEGQNVTLSCEQNLNHDAMYWYRQDPGQGLRLIYYSQIVNDFQKGDIAEGYSVSREKKESFPLTVTSAQKNPTAFYLCASSIAQGAQRGRSTEAFFGQGTRLTVV.

The sequenced part of the CDR3 DNA is TGCAGCGTTGGGCTAGCGGGAGGTTACTACGAG. Translating gives CSVGLAGGYYE. The full CDR3 is CSVGLAGGYYEQYF. The chain joins TRBV29-1 to TRBJ2-7; 11 bases line up with TRBD2. The observed sequence ends 3 residues before the CDR3 terminus, with the missing tail filled in from the germline J gene. Per germline, CDR1 SQVTM and CDR2 ANQGSEA. Trimming at V came to 4 bases and at J to 3 bases, leaving 5 bases not matched to a gene. The CDR3 sequence is 14 residues long.

Regarding this clone: The read stops 3 residues short of the end of the CDR3; the missing end is completed from the germline J gene. V is TRBV5-6 and J is TRBJ2-7; 7 bases are a match to TRBD1. The CDR3 is 14 amino acids. V dropped 4 bases and J dropped 4; count of bases not matched to a gene: 8. Germline CDR1 and CDR2: SGHDT and YYEEEE. CDR3 DNA, as far as it was read: TGTGCCAGCAGCGATCCCACAGGGGTATACGAG. Translation gives CASSDPTGVYE. The whole CDR3 protein reads CASSDPTGVYEQYF.

The CDR3 loop is CASTPRVSSYNEQFF. The covered CDR3 bases are TGTGCCAGTACCCCCCGGGTTAGCTCCTACAATGAG. The genes are TRBV19 and TRBJ2-1; D not certain. Sequencing ends 3 residues short of the CDR3 end; the germline J gene provides the rest. There are 15 residues in the CDR3. The germline V gene has CDR1 LNHDA and CDR2 SQIVND (reference sequence). Between the trimmed V and J ends, which lost 7 bases and 0 bases, there was a span of 13 bases.

Remarks on this clone: The sequence runs out 3 residues before the end of the CDR3; the remainder is reconstructed from the germline J gene. J is TRBJ2-3 and V is TRBV20-1; 7 bases fit TRBD2. This CDR3 contains 15 residues. Germline values: CDR1 DFQATT, CDR2 SNEGSKA (reference sequence). Trimming removed 0 bases from V and 4 bases from J; junction bases left unmatched: 7. The CDR3 bases that were read are TGCAGTGCTAGAGACCCCGCTAGCGGTCCAGATACG. Protein sequence: CSARDPASGPDT. The entire CDR3 reads CSARDPASGPDTQYF.